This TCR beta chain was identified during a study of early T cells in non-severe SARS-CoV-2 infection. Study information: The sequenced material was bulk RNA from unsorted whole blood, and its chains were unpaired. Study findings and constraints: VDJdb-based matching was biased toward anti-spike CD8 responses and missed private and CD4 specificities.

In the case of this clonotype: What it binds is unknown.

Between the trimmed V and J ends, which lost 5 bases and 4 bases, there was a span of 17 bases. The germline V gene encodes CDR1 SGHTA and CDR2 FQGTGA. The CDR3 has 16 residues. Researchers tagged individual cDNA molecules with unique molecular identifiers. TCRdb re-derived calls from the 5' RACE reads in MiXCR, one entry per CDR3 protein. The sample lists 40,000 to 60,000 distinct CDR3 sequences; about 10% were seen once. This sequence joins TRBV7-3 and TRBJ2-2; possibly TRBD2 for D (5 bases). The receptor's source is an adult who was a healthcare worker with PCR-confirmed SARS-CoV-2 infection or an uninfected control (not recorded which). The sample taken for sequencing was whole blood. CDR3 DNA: TGTGCCAGCAGCCCGCAGGAGCTAGCTCTCACCGGGGAGCTGTTTTTT. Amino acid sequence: CASSPQELALTGELFF.